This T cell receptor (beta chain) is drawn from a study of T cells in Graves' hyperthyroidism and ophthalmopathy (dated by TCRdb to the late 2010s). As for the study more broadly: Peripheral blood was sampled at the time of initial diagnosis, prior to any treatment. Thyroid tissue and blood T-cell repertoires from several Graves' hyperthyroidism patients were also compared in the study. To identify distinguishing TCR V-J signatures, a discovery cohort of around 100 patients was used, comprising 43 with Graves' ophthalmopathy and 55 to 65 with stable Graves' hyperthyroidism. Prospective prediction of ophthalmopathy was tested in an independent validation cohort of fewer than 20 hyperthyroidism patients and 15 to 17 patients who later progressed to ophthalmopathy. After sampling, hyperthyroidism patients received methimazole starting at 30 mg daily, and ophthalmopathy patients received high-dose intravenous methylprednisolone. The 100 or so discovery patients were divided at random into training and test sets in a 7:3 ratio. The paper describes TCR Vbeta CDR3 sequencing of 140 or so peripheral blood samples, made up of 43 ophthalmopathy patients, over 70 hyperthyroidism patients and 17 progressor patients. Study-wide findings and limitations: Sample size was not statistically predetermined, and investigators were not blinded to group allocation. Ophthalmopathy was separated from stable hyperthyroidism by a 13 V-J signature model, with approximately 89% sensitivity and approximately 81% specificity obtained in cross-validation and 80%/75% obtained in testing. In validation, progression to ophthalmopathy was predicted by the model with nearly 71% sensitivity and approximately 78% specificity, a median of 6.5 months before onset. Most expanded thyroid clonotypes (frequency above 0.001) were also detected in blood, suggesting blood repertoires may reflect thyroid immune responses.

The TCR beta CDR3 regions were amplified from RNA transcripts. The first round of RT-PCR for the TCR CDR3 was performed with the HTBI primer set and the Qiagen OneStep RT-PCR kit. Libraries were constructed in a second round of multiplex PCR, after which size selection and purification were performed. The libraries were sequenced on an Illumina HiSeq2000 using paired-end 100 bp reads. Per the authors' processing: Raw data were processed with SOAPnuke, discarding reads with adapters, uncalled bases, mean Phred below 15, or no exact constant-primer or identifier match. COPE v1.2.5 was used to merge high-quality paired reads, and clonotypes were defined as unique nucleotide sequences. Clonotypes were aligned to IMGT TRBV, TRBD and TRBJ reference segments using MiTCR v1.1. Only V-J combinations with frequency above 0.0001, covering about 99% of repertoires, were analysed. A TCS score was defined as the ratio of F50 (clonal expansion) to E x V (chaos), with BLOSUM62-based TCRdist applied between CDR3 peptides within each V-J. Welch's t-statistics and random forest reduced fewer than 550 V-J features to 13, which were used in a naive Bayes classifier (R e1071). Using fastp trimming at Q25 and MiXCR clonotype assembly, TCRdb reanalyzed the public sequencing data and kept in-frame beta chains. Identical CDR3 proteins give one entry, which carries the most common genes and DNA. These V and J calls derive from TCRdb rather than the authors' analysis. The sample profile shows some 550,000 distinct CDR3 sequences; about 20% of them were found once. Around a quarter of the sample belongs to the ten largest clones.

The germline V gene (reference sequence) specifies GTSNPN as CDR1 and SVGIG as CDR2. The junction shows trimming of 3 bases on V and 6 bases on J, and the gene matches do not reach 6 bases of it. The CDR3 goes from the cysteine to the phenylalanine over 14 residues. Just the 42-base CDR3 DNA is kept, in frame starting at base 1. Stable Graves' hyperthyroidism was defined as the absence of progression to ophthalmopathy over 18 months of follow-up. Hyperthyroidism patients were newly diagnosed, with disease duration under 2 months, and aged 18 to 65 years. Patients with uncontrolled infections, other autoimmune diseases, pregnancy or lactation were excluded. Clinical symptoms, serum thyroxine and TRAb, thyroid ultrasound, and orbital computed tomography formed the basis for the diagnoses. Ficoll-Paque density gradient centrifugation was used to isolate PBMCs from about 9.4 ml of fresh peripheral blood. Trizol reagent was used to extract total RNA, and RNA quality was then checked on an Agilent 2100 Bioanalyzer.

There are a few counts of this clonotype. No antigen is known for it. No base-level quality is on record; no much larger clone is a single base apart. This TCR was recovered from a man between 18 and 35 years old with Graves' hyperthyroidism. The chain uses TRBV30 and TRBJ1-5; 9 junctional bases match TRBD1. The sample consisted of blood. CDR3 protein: CAWSFRQGGQPQHF. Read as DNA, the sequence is TGTGCCTGGAGCTTTCGACAGGGGGGTCAGCCCCAGCATTTT.